The sequence of this T cell receptor (beta chain) was determined in a study of cytomegalovirus exposure and HLA in healthy donors. PCR primers comprised 60 Vbeta and 13 Jbeta primers. Sequencing was performed with immunoSEQ multiplex PCR; in TCRdb, only in-frame clones are kept and a portion is missing. Here the sample table reports about 170,000 clones. In germline, CDR1 is KGHSH, CDR2 LQKENI. There are 14 residues in the CDR3. Losses at the gene ends were 3 bases for V and 4 bases for J; bases not matched to a gene: 2. The chain couples TRBV18 to TRBJ2-3; TRBD1 matches 9 bases. The sequence derives from a woman aged 18-35 years in good health and CMV-seropositive. The sample taken for sequencing was PBMCs. The CDR3 nucleotides read TGTGCCAGCTCACCGGACAGGGGATCAGATACGCAGTATTTT. As protein: CASSPDRGSDTQYF.